This TCR beta chain derives from a study of response to subunit inactivated influenza vaccine. Regarding the study as a whole: After each seasonal influenza vaccination, few new T cells are recruited, the authors suggested.

The CDR3 spans 16 residues. Germline CDR1 is SQVTM and CDR2 is ANQGSEA. V was trimmed by 0 bases and J by 8 bases, leaving 20 bases between them. A single record per CDR3 protein comes from TCRdb applying MiXCR to the RT-PCR reads. The data contain roughly 780,000 distinct CDR3 sequences, around 20% of them singletons. This clonotype was recorded a few times. Antigen: not known. The J gene is TRBJ2-1, the V gene TRBV29-1; D not resolved. This TCR was recovered from a man between 50 and 59 years old who received an inactivated influenza vaccine. Sequencing was performed on PBMCs from blood, taken roughly 5 days after vaccination. CDR3 DNA sequence: TGCAGCGTTGAAGAAAGCTCTCGTATCGGTTCGGATGAGCAGTTCTTC. It translates to CSVEESSRIGSDEQFF.